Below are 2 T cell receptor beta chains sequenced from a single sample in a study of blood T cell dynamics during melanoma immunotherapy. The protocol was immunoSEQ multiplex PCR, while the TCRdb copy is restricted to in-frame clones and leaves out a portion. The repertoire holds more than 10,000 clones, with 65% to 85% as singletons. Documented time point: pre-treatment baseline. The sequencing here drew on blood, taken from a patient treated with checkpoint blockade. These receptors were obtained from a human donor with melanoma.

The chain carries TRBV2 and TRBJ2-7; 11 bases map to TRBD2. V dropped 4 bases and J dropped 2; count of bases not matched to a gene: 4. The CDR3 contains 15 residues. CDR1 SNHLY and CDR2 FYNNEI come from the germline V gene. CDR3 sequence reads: CASSVTSGGTYEQYF. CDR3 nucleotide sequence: TGTGCCAGCAGTGTTACTAGCGGGGGAACCTACGAGCAGTACTTC.

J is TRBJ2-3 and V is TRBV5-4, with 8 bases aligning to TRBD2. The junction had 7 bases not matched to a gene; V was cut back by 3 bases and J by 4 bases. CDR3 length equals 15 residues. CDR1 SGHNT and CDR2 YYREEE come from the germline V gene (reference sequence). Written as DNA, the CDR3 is TGTGCCAGCAGCTCAAGCGGGGGAGCATCAGATACGCAGTATTTT. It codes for CASSSSGGASDTQYF.